This TCR beta chain was identified in a study of T cells in Graves' hyperthyroidism and ophthalmopathy. Study background: Peripheral blood draws took place at initial diagnosis, ahead of any treatment.

Lactation, pregnancy, other autoimmune disease or uncontrolled infection excluded patients. Over 9 ml of fresh peripheral blood supplied the PBMCs. The CDR3 regions of TCR beta were amplified from RNA transcripts. HTBI primers were used for first-round RT-PCR of the TCR CDR3. TCRdb reanalysed the multiplex PCR reads using MiXCR and keeps one entry per CDR3 protein. The sample has under 400,000 distinct CDR3 sequences; 21% are singletons. The CDR3 covers 13 residues. With 3 bases removed from V and 5 bases from J, the gap between germline ends came to 8 bases. CDR1 is KGHDR, CDR2 SFDVKD, per germline. The rearrangement joins TRBV24-1 to TRBJ2-3; weak D call: TRBD1 (5 bases). The material sequenced was blood. This receptor was taken from a woman between 50 and 59 years old with Graves' hyperthyroidism. The chain's CDR3 is CATSDKGEDTQYF. The CDR3, as DNA: TGTGCCACCAGTGATAAAGGGGAAGATACGCAGTATTTT.